The subject of this entry is one TCR beta chain. These data belong to a study of blood T cell repertoires in COVID-19. Across the study: Samples representing acute and convalescent COVID-19 were sourced from the United States, Italy and Spain. Sources were T cells, B-cell-depleted T cells, or PBMCs; the material itself was cDNA or gDNA.

In the source study's methods: Reference gene primer amplification gave estimated nucleated cell counts. Libraries were prepared by immunoSEQ multiplex PCR; TCRdb keeps only in-frame clonotypes and omits some of them. The V and J calls and clone size are taken from that table; D and trimming were inferred from the DNA. The repertoire holds 150,000 to 200,000 clones, about four fifths seen once, with about 2.7% in the top ten. V lost 1 base to trimming and J lost 0 bases, with 7 bases between them. The CDR3 extends over 14 amino acids. Germline V gene lookup returns CDR1 GTSNPN and CDR2 SVGIG (reference sequence).

This chain uses TRBV30 with TRBJ1-5; D unclear. The sample taken for sequencing was peripheral blood. The TCR was taken from a human donor with acute or convalescent COVID-19. The donor label of this sample is uncertain. The CDR3 DNA reads TGTGCCTGGAGTGGGCAGGCTAGCAATCAGCCCCAGCATTTT. Translation: CAWSGQASNQPQHF.